This TCR beta chain emerged from a study of T cell responses to AZD1222 COVID-19 vaccine. Study-level background: Timing groups of about 4 and about 12 weeks for second doses were pooled. Study-level findings and limits: Targets within unmutated variant regions were reportedly found for nearly half of spike-specific TCRs. Elevations in Spike-specific TCR breadth and depth followed administration of two AZD1222 doses.

The data were produced by immunoSEQ multiplex PCR, yet TCRdb's version contains in-frame clones alone and is incomplete. The table includes fewer than 150,000 clones, 85% to 90% detected once. As to this clone: The antigen remains undetermined.

The CDR3 spans 13 residues. V trimming: 4 bases; J trimming: 4 bases; junction bases outside the gene matches: 2. CDR1 is SGHTA, CDR2 FQGNSA, per germline. Material: peripheral blood, obtained on day 0 of AZD1222 vaccination. This rearrangement joins TRBV7-2 to TRBJ1-1; TRBD1 matches 8 bases. The receptor was isolated from an adult in good health. The CDR3 reads CASSSDRVTEAFF. The CDR3, as DNA: TGTGCCAGCAGCTCGGACAGGGTCACTGAAGCTTTCTTT.